Reported below is one T cell receptor beta chain. The target of this receptor is not known. Base qualities are not recorded, but no much larger clone differs from it by a single base. The CDR3, cysteine through phenylalanine, is 12 amino acids long. Kept here is only the CDR3 DNA, which spans 36 bases and is read in frame from base 1. At the junction V is shortened by 0 bases and J by 10 bases, with 10 bases in between. As encoded in the germline V gene (reference sequence), CDR1 is SGHKS while CDR2 is YYEKEE. The data derive from a study of blood T cell repertoires in COVID-19 (dated by TCRdb to 2019 to 2021). Some background on the complete study: Samples from collaborators originated in the United States, Italy and Spain and spanned both the acute and convalescent phases of COVID-19. The prospective study material was composed of cDNA or gDNA derived from T cells, B-cell-depleted T cells, or PBMCs. Where available, HLA class I and class II types were obtained from metadata supplied by the sample provider rather than from assay-based typing. The dataset comprised deeply sampled blood TCRbeta repertoires from subjects exposed to, actively infected with, or recovered from COVID-19. The repertoires were made available in a free public database intended to serve as a resource for research on the immune response to SARS-CoV-2. Sample metadata almost always included a de-identified subject ID, COVID-19 status, age in years and sex. The samples were drawn from the first 160 participants of the ongoing ImmuneRACE study and from about 1,200 subjects provided by 6 global collaborators. Points the paper makes about the study in general: Clinical and demographic metadata were provided uncurated, with the amount varying by source and participant.

The immunoSEQ Assay, a bias-controlled multiplex PCR, was used to amplify TCRbeta CDR3 regions from genomic DNA. As for how the authors treated the data: The number of nucleated cells in each sample was estimated by amplification of reference gene primers within the assay. To quantify the absolute abundance of each unique TCRbeta CDR3 rearrangement, sequence reads were collapsed and filtered. For each sample, productive Simpson clonality was calculated as the square root of Simpson's diversity index over productive rearrangements. The immuneACCESS repertoire file appears here via TCRdb, limited to in-frame rearrangements. These files lack a portion of the clones; in checked studies, under half of the deficit traces to unresolved V genes, and the cause of the others is not known. V and J calls and clone size follow that table, whereas D and trimming were derived from the DNA. The sample table holds about 280,000 clones, of which about 88% were seen once. The top ten hold approximately 10% of the sample.

In Seattle, one collaborating source enrolled patients while the infection was active and tracked those patients longitudinally over the course of disease. The collaborating institutions used their own protocols to collect whole blood in K2EDTA tubes. For TCRbeta analysis, collaborator samples were shipped as frozen whole blood, as isolated PBMCs, or as DNA extracted from either sample type. In this chain, TRBV5-5 is recombined with TRBJ1-1, with the D gene too uncertain to name. The receptor comes from a woman in her thirties with COVID-19, enrolled during active disease. Source material: peripheral blood. The CDR3: CASSLGGESAFF. Here is the DNA: TGTGCCAGCAGCTTGGGTGGGGAGTCAGCTTTCTTT.